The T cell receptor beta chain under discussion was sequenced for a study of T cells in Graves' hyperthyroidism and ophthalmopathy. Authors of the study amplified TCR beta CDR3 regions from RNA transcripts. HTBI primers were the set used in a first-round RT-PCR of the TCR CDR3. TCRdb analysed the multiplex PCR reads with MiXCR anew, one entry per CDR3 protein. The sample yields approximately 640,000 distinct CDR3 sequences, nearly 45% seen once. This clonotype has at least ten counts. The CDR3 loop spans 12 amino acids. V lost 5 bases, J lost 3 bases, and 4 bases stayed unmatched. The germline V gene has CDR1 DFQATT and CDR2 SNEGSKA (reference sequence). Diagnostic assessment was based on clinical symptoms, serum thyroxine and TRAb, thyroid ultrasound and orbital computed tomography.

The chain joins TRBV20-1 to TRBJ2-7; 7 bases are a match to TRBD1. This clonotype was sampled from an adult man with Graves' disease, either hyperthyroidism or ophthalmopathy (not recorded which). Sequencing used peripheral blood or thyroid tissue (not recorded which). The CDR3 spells CSADRDGYEQYF. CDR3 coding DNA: TGCAGTGCTGACAGGGATGGCTACGAGCAGTACTTC.